This T cell receptor (beta chain) was obtained from a study of neurological immune-mediated disorders. The making of cDNA relied on 5'RACE with 10-nucleotide random UMIs. TCRdb redid the calling of the 5' RACE reads with MiXCR, one entry per CDR3 protein. The data show 50,000 or so distinct CDR3 sequences, around 4% seen once. This clonotype has a count of ten or more. CDR1 is DFQATT and CDR2 is SNEGSKA in the germline V gene (reference sequence). Trimming removed 5 bases at V and 0 bases at J, with 11 bases between. There are 14 residues in the CDR3. This receptor was obtained from a man aged 25 to 40 with multiple sclerosis. Material for sequencing was PBMCs. This chain connects TRBV20-1 to TRBJ2-4; a possible D gene is TRBD1 (5 bases). The CDR3 sequence is CSASWGPAKNIQYF. CDR3 DNA sequence: TGCAGTGCTTCCTGGGGCCCAGCCAAAAACATTCAGTACTTC.